These 28 T cell receptor beta chains came from one sample sequenced in a study of blood T cell repertoires in COVID-19. Here immunoSEQ multiplex PCR was the method, and the copy in TCRdb shows in-frame clones only, minus some. Of about 80,000 clones listed, roughly 85% are singletons. What was sequenced was peripheral blood. The receptors stem from a man in his thirties or forties with acute or convalescent COVID-19.

V is TRBV7-9 and J is TRBJ2-5; D unresolved. Looked up from germline, CDR1 is SEHNR and CDR2 is FQNEAQ (reference sequence). The V and J ends lost 1 base and 2 bases respectively, with 5 bases between them. The CDR3 extends over 13 amino acids. The CDR3 nucleotides are TGTGCCAGCAGCTTAGTCAGGCAAGAGACCCAGTACTTC. It specifies CASSLVRQETQYF. The entire variable domain, with the rest obtained from reference TRBV7-9 and TRBJ2-5, is as follows: DTGVSQNPRHKITKRGQNVTFRCDPISEHNRLYWYRQTLGQGPEFLTYFQNEAQLEKSRLLSDRFSAERPKGSFSTLEIQRTEQGDSAMYLCASSLVRQETQYFGPGTRLLVL.

The rearrangement joins TRBV3-1 (or the pseudogene TRBV3-2) to TRBJ2-4; a weak D match, TRBD1 (5 bases). This CDR3 spans 14 amino acids. V lost 1 base and J lost 8, with 12 bases in between. Germline CDR1 is LGHDT and CDR2 is YNNKEL (reference sequence). As DNA, the CDR3 is TGTGCCAGCAGCCAAGCTCCCAGGGAATACATTCAGTACTTC. Translated: CASSQAPREYIQYF.

The rearrangement uses TRBV28 and TRBJ2-1; 11 bases match TRBD2. Germline V gene lookup returns CDR1 MDHEN and CDR2 SYDVKM. After removal of 5 bases from V and 0 bases from J, the junction contained 3 bases not matched to a gene. This CDR3 region has 16 residues. CDR3 coding DNA: TGTGCCAGCAGTATAGCGGGAGGGGGCTCCTACAATGAGCAGTTCTTC. Translated, it gives CASSIAGGGSYNEQFF.

The V gene is TRBV7-9, the J gene TRBJ1-1, with TRBD1 identical over 8 bases. Unmatched junction bases numbered 6, after V lost 5 bases and J lost 1 base. CDR1 is SEHNR, CDR2 FQNEAQ, per germline (reference sequence). The CDR3 contains 15 residues. For the CDR3, the DNA is TGTGCCAGCAGCCATGCCGGGACAGGGAACACTGAAGCTTTCTTT. Translating it yields CASSHAGTGNTEAFF.

CDR3 sequence (DNA): TGTGCCAGCAGCTTAGACTCAGGATCTGGAAACACCATATATTTT. It codes for CASSLDSGSGNTIYF. The gene calls are TRBV7-2 and TRBJ1-3; D uncertain. The length of the CDR3 is 15 residues. Between the trimmed V and J ends, which lost 1 base and 1 base, there was a span of 8 bases. Germline CDR1 reads SGHTA; CDR2 reads FQGNSA. Combining the CDR3 with reference TRBV7-2 and TRBJ1-3 gives the whole variable domain GAGVSQSPSNKVTEKGKDVELRCDPISGHTALYWYRQSLGQGLEFLIYFQGNSAPDKSGLPSDRFSAERTGGSVSTLTIQRTQQEDSAVYLCASSLDSGSGNTIYFGEGSWLTVV.

The chain combines TRBV20-1 with TRBJ2-1; D gene unclear. Trimming shortened V by 2 bases and J by 10 bases, and 9 bases separated the two germline ends. CDR1 is DFQATT and CDR2 is SNEGSKA in the germline V gene (reference sequence). The CDR3 length is 11 residues. For the CDR3, the DNA is TGCAGTGCTAGAAATTACGGGGAGCAGTTCTTC. It yields the protein CSARNYGEQFF.

The CDR3 DNA sequence: TGTGCCAGCAGCTCTGGGACTCACGTGCAAGAGACCCAGTACTTC. This encodes CASSSGTHVQETQYF. V is TRBV9 and J is TRBJ2-5; D is perhaps TRBD2 (6 bases). CDR1 is SGDLS, CDR2 YYNGEE, per germline. The CDR3 is 15 amino acids. V was clipped by 4 bases and J by 2 bases, with 15 bases between them.

The CDR3 DNA reads TGCGCCAGCAGTAGCGGGAGTCATACAGATACGCAGTATTTT. Amino acids: CASSSGSHTDTQYF. V usage is TRBV5-1 and J usage is TRBJ2-3; 9 bases are a match to TRBD2. This CDR3 contains 14 residues. V shed 5 bases, J shed 3 bases, and the junction held 4 bases outside the gene matches. CDR1 SGHRS and CDR2 YFSETQ come from the germline V gene.

This chain joins TRBV7-2 and TRBJ2-5, with 8 bases matching TRBD2. This CDR3 has 16 amino acids. Unmatched junction bases numbered 8, after V lost 4 bases and J lost 1 base. Per germline, CDR1 SGHTA and CDR2 FQGNSA. The DNA of the CDR3 is TGTGCCAGCAGCTACACTAGCGGTGGCCGCCAAGAGACCCAGTACTTC. Amino acids: CASSYTSGGRQETQYF. Complete variable domain (other parts from reference TRBV7-2 and TRBJ2-5): GAGVSQSPSNKVTEKGKDVELRCDPISGHTALYWYRQSLGQGLEFLIYFQGNSAPDKSGLPSDRFSAERTGGSVSTLTIQRTQQEDSAVYLCASSYTSGGRQETQYFGPGTRLLVL.

The chain combines TRBV9 with TRBJ1-2; D is uncertain. The CDR3 has 14 amino acids. Germline V gene data show CDR1 as SGDLS and CDR2 as YYNGEE. Trimming stripped 0 bases from V and 5 bases from J, with 11 bases between. The CDR3 is CASSVASVAYGYTF. The CDR3 DNA follows: TGTGCCAGCAGCGTAGCCAGCGTAGCATATGGCTACACCTTC.

V and J are TRBV29-1 and TRBJ2-1, with TRBD2 identical over 9 bases. CDR3 length: 15 residues. The V gene's germline CDR1 is SQVTM and CDR2 ANQGSEA. Trimming removed 1 base from V and 7 bases from J; junction bases left unmatched: 8. The CDR3 sequence is CSVEGREGQGNEQFF. The CDR3 region has the DNA TGCAGCGTTGAAGGGCGGGAGGGCCAGGGTAATGAGCAGTTCTTC.

This chain links TRBV7-3 with TRBJ2-1, with 9 bases lining up with TRBD2. This CDR3 has 16 residues. V shed 3 bases, J shed 6 bases, and the junction held 9 bases outside the gene matches. Germline CDR1 SGHTA, CDR2 FQGTGA. The CDR3 sequence: CASSFTPRLAANEQFF. The DNA of the CDR3 is TGTGCCAGCAGCTTTACTCCACGACTAGCGGCCAATGAGCAGTTCTTC.

The chain recombines TRBV3-1 (or the pseudogene TRBV3-2) with TRBJ2-7; 9 nucleotides align to TRBD2. V trimming: 0 bases; J trimming: 7 bases; junction bases outside the gene matches: 16. This CDR3 contains 18 residues. Germline-derived CDR1 and CDR2 are LGHDT and YNNKEL (reference sequence). The DNA for the CDR3 is TGTGCCAGCAGCCAAGATCTTGGCCTGGCGGGAGGGCAATTTGAGCAGTACTTC. Amino acid sequence: CASSQDLGLAGGQFEQYF.

The chain employs TRBV28 and TRBJ2-1, with TRBD2 matching over 7 bases. CDR1 and CDR2 (germline): MDHEN, SYDVKM. The CDR3 runs to 13 residues. Unmatched junction bases numbered 4, after V lost 2 bases and J lost 9 bases. This CDR3 is CASSLAGVGEQFF. The CDR3 DNA sequence: TGTGCCAGCAGTTTAGCGGGAGTGGGTGAGCAGTTCTTC.

This rearrangement joins TRBV20-1 to TRBJ2-7; D gene ambiguous. V shed 6 bases and J shed 4 bases, with 10 bases lying between them. The germline gives CDR1 DFQATT, CDR2 SNEGSKA (reference sequence). CDR3 length: 11 residues. CDR3 sequence (DNA): TGCAGTGCCCCCGGGTTGTACGAGCAGTACTTC. This encodes CSAPGLYEQYF.

This clone was found once. The V gene is TRBV6-5, the J gene TRBJ2-7, with 10 bases matching TRBD2. This CDR3 has 15 residues. V trimming: 4 bases; J trimming: 1 base; junction bases outside the gene matches: 4. CDR1 is MNHEY, CDR2 SVGAGI, per germline. The CDR3 spells CASSFTSGKSYEQYF. CDR3 DNA sequence: TGTGCCAGCAGTTTCACTAGCGGGAAGTCCTACGAGCAGTACTTC.

The rearrangement joins TRBV5-6 to TRBJ2-7; TRBD1 agrees at 8 bases. Germline CDR1 is SGHDT and CDR2 is YYEEEE. This CDR3 is built from 12 residues. The junction had 7 bases not matched to a gene; V was cut back by 3 bases and J by 11 bases. The CDR3 is CASSWGQVEEYF. The CDR3 bases are TGTGCCAGCAGCTGGGGACAGGTGGAGGAGTACTTC.

The rearrangement uses TRBV7-9 and TRBJ2-1; 7 nucleotides match TRBD2. The CDR3 contains 14 residues. The trim removed 5 bases at V and 4 bases at J, leaving 5 bases unmatched. Per the germline V gene, CDR1 is SEHNR and CDR2 is FQNEAQ (reference sequence). CDR3 coding DNA: TGTGCCAGCAGCGAAGCGGGGCGTTACAATGAGCAGTTCTTC. This translates into CASSEAGRYNEQFF.

The chain has TRBV7-2 and TRBJ2-5, with 7 bases identical to TRBD2. The CDR3 is 12 residues long. In germline, CDR1 is SGHTA, CDR2 FQGNSA. V lost 3 bases to trimming and J lost 5 bases; unmatched junction nucleotides: 0. CDR3 protein: CASSFGGETQYF. CDR3 coding DNA: TGTGCCAGCAGCTTCGGGGGGGAGACCCAGTACTTC.

V and J are TRBV18 and TRBJ2-3; 10 nucleotides line up with TRBD2. This CDR3 has 17 amino acids. V lost 0 bases and J lost 1; bases outside the gene matches: 4. CDR1 is KGHSH, CDR2 LQKENI, per germline. The CDR3 region is CASSPPSGTSGTDTQYF. The CDR3 nucleotides read TGTGCCAGCTCACCACCCTCCGGGACTAGCGGCACAGATACGCAGTATTTT.

CDR3 region: CASRTGPRGEQYF. The CDR3 DNA reads TGTGCCAGCAGGACAGGACCCCGGGGCGAGCAGTACTTC. The rearrangement joins TRBV5-5 to TRBJ2-7, with TRBD1 as a possible D gene (6 bases). V dropped 5 bases and J dropped 6 bases, with 15 bases sitting between them. Germline loops: CDR1 SGHKS, CDR2 YYEKEE (reference sequence). The CDR3 has 13 amino acids.

The chain carries TRBV20-1 and TRBJ1-4; D is undetermined. The germline gives CDR1 DFQATT, CDR2 SNEGSKA (reference sequence). V was cut by 3 bases and J by 9 bases, with 5 bases left in between. This CDR3 has 10 amino acids. Here the CDR3 DNA reads TGCAGTGCTAGTGGGCAAAAACTGTTTTTT. The encoded protein is CSASGQKLFF.

The V and J genes are TRBV24-1 and TRBJ1-2; 11 bases are shared with TRBD1. J gave up 8 bases and V 2 bases, and 6 bases lay outside the gene matches. The CDR3 has 15 residues. The V gene's germline CDR1 is KGHDR and CDR2 SFDVKD. CDR3 in amino acids: CATSDSRGQGGGYTF. DNA for the CDR3: TGTGCCACCAGTGATTCACGGGGACAGGGGGGCGGCTACACCTTC.

CDR3 sequence (DNA): TGTGCCAGCAGCTTCGGGACAGGGTCCGGGGCCAACGTCCTGACTTTC. Translation: CASSFGTGSGANVLTF. This chain joins TRBV11-2 and TRBJ2-6; TRBD1 agrees at 9 bases. V lost 3 bases and J lost 4; bases outside the gene matches: 4. CDR3 length equals 16 residues. From germline, CDR1 is SGHAT and CDR2 FQNNGV.

The V call is TRBV7-9, the J call TRBJ1-2; TRBD1 matches 9 bases. V lost 3 bases to trimming and J lost 4 bases; unmatched junction nucleotides: 3. Germline CDR1 is SEHNR and CDR2 is FQNEAQ (reference sequence). The length of the CDR3 is 14 residues. The CDR3 reads CASSFRDRVYGYTF. The DNA of the CDR3 is TGTGCCAGCAGCTTCCGGGACAGGGTCTATGGCTACACCTTC. Complete variable domain (other parts from reference TRBV7-9 and TRBJ1-2): DTGVSQNPRHKITKRGQNVTFRCDPISEHNRLYWYRQTLGQGPEFLTYFQNEAQLEKSRLLSDRFSAERPKGSFSTLEIQRTEQGDSAMYLCASSFRDRVYGYTFGSGTRLTVV.

This clone was counted a single time. The chain employs TRBV24-1 and TRBJ2-6; 8 nucleotides match TRBD2. After removal of 4 bases from V and 0 bases from J, the junction contained 7 bases not matched to a gene. The length of the CDR3 is 18 residues. CDR1 KGHDR and CDR2 SFDVKD come from the germline V gene. CDR3 DNA: TGTGCCACCAGTGAAGCACTAGCGGTGAACTCTGGGGCCAACGTCCTGACTTTC. Its protein product is CATSEALAVNSGANVLTF.

The V and J genes are TRBV30 and TRBJ1-2, with 8 bases that match TRBD1. This CDR3 has 14 amino acids. Trimming removed 8 bases from V and 0 bases from J; junction bases left unmatched: 8. Germline lookup yields CDR1 GTSNPN and CDR2 SVGIG (reference sequence). CDR3: CAGRRDRPNYGYTF. The CDR3 DNA reads TGTGCCGGCCGCCGGGACAGGCCTAACTATGGCTACACCTTC.

The chain couples TRBV3-1 (or the pseudogene TRBV3-2) to TRBJ2-7, with D unclear. The CDR3 length is 13 residues. Germline CDR1 and CDR2: LGHDT and YNNKEL (reference sequence). Trimming shortened V by 6 bases and J by 3 bases, and 12 bases separated the two germline ends. In DNA form, the CDR3 reads TGTGCCAGCAGTCAACAACACCTCTACGAGCAGTACTTC. Encoded protein: CASSQQHLYEQYF.